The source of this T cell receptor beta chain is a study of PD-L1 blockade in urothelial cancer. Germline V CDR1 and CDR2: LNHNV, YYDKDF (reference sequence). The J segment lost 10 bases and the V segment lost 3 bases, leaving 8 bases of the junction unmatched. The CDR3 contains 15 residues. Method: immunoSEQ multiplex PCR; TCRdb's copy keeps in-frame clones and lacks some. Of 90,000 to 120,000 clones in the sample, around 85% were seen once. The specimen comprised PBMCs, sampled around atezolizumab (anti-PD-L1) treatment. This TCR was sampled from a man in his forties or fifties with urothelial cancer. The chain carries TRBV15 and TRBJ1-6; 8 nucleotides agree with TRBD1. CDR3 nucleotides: TGTGCCACCAGCAGGGACAGGGTCCCCGGGTCACCCCTCCACTTT. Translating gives CATSRDRVPGSPLHF.